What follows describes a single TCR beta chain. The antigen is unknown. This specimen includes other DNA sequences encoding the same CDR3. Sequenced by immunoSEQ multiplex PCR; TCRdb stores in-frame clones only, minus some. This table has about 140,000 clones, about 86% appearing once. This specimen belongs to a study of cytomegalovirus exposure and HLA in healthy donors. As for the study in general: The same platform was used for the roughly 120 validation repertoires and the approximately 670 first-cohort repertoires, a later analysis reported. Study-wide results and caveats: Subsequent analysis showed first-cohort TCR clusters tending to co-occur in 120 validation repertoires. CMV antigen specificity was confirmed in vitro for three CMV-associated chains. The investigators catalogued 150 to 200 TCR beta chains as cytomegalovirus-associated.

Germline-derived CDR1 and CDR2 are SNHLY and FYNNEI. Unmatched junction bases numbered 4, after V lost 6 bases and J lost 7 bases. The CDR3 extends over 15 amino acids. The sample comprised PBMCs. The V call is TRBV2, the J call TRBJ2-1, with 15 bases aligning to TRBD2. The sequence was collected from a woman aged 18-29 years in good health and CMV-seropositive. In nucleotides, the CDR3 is TGTGCCAGCAGGGGACTAGCGGGGGGTCGGAATGAGCAGTTCTTC. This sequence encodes CASRGLAGGRNEQFF.